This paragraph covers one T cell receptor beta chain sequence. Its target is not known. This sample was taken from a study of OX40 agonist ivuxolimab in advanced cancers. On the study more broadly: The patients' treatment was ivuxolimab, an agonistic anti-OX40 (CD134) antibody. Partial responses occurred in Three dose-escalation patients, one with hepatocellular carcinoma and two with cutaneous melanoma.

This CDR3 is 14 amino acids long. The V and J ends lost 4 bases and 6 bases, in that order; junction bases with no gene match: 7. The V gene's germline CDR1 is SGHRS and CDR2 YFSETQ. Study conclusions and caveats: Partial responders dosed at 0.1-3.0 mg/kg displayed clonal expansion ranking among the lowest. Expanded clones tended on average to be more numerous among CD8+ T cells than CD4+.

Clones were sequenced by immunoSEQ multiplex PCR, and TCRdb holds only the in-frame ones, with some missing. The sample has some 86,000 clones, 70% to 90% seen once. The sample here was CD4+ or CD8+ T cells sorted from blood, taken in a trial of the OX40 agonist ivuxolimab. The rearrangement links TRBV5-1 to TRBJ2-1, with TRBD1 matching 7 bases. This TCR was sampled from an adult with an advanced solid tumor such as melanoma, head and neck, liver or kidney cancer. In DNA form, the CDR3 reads TGCGCCAGCAGCACTCGGACAGGCGGCAATGAGCAGTTCTTC. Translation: CASSTRTGGNEQFF.